This T cell receptor (beta chain) comes out of a study of shared clonotypes between healthy human individuals. Findings and caveats of the study: Clonotype sharing levels among donors were expected to vary with sequencing depth. It was only blood that was sampled, and tissue repertoires likely differ.

With respect to this clone: The antigen remains unidentified.

The table came from immunoSEQ multiplex PCR; TCRdb's copy has only in-frame clones and leaves some out. The profile shows approximately 640,000 clones, 90% of them singletons. The CDR3 is 11 amino acids. The V end was cut by 0 bases, the J end by 10 bases, with 10 bases between. Germline V CDR1 and CDR2: GTSNPN, SVGIG (reference sequence). The chain joins TRBV30 to TRBJ2-7; the D gene is possibly TRBD1 (5 bases). Source material: memory CD8+ T cells from PBMCs. Subset noted: CD45RO+ cells pooled with CCR7-negative TemRA cells. The source of this sequence is a young man in good health. Some clones in this sample may be carry-over from other donors' samples. DNA of the CDR3: TGTGCCTGGAGTGTTCAGGGCTTCCAGTACTTC. Translating gives CAWSVQGFQYF.